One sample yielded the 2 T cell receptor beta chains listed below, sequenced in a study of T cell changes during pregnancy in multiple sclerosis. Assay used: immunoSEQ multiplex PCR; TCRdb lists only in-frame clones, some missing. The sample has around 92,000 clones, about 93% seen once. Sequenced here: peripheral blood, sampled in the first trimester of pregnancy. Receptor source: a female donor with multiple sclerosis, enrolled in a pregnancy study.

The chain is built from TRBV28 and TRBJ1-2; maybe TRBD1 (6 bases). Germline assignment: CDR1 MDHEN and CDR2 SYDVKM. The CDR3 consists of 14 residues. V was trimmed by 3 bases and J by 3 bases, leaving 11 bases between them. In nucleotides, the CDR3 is TGTGCCAGCAGTTTGCCCAGGGGCGACTATGGCTACACCTTC. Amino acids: CASSLPRGDYGYTF.

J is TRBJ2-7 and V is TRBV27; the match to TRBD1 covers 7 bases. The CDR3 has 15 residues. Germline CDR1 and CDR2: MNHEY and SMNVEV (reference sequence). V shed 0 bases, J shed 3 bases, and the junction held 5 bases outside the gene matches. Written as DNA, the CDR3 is TGTGCCAGCAGTTTATCTGAGACAGGGTACTACGAGCAGTACTTC. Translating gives CASSLSETGYYEQYF.